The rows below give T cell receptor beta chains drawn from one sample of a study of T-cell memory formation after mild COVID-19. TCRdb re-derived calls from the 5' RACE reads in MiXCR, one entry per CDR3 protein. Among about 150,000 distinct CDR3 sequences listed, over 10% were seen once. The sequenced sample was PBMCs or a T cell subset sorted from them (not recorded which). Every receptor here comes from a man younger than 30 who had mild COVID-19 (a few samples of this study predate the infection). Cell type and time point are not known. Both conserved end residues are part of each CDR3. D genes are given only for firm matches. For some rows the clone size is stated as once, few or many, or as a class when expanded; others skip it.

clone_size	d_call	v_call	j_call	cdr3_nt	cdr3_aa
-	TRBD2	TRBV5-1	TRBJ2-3	TGCGCCAGCAGGCGGGGACTAGCTGGAGATACGCAGTATTTT	CASRRGLAGDTQYF
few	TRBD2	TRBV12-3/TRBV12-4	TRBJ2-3	TGTGCCAGCAGTTTAGTAGCGGGGGGCCTCACAGATACGCAGTATTTT	CASSLVAGGLTDTQYF
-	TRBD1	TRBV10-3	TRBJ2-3	TGTGCCATCAGCGGCGGACAGGGCGGGGATACGCAGTATTTT	CAISGGQGGDTQYF
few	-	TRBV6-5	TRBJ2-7	TGTGCCAGCAGTTACTTTGCAGGGGGGGTCATCAGAAACGAGCAGTACTTC	CASSYFAGGVIRNEQYF
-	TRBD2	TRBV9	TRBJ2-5	TGTGCCAGCAGCCCTCGGCTAGCGGGAGAGCAAGAGACCCAGTACTTC	CASSPRLAGEQETQYF
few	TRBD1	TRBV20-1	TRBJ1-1	TGCAGTGCTAGAGATCCTGGACAGGGTTATACTGAAGCTTTCTTT	CSARDPGQGYTEAFF
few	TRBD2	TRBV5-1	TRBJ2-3	TGCGCCAGCAGCGGAGCGGGGACCGGGGATACGCAGTATTTT	CASSGAGTGDTQYF
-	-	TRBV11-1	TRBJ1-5	TGTGCCAGCAGCTTAGTTGAAACCCAGCCCCAGCATTTT	CASSLVETQPQHF
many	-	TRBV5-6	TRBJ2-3	TGTGCCAGCAGCTCCGGGCCCACAGATACGCAGTATTTT	CASSSGPTDTQYF
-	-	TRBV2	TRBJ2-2	TGTGCCAGCAGTGAAGACGGGGCCGGGGAGCTGTTTTTT	CASSEDGAGELFF
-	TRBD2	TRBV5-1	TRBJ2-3	TGCGCCAGCAGCTTAGAGGCGGGGGGGGCCGTAGATACGCAGTATTTT	CASSLEAGGAVDTQYF
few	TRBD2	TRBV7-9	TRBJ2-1	TGTGCCAGCAGCCCCGGGACTAGGTACAATGAGCAGTTCTTC	CASSPGTRYNEQFF
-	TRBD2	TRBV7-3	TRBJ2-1	TGTGCCAGCAGCTTAATTCGAGCGGGGGGCCACAATGAGCAGTTCTTC	CASSLIRAGGHNEQFF
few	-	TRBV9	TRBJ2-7	TGTGCCAGCAGCGTAGCCGGGCGGCCCTACGAGCAGTACTTC	CASSVAGRPYEQYF
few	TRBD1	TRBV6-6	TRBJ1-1	TGTGCCAGCAGAGATCCGGGACAGGGGAACACTGAAGCTTTCTTT	CASRDPGQGNTEAFF
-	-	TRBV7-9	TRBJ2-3	TGTGCCAGCAGCCCGTACGGGGCCTACGTAGATACGCAGTATTTT	CASSPYGAYVDTQYF
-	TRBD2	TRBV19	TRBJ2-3	TGTGCCAGTAGTATCCTAGCGGGGCCTACGCAGTATTTT	CASSILAGPTQYF
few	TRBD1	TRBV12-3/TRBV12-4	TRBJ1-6	TGTGCCAGCATTGACACAGGGGGAGGCTCACCCCTCCACTTT	CASIDTGGGSPLHF
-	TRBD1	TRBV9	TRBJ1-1	TGTGCCAGCAGCCCCGGGACAGGGGCGTACAGCACTGAAGCTTTCTTT	CASSPGTGAYSTEAFF
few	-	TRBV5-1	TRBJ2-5	TGCGCCAGCAGCTTGGCTACCCTCCAGGAAAACCAAGAGACCCAGTACTTC	CASSLATLQENQETQYF
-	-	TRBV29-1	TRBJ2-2	TGCAGCGCGGACCTCTGGAACACCGGGGAGCTGTTTTTT	CSADLWNTGELFF
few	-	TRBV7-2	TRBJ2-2	TGTGCCAGCAGCCCCATGGGCAGGGCTAACACCGGGGAGCTGTTTTTT	CASSPMGRANTGELFF
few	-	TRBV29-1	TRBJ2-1	TGCAGCGTTGCTCGGGGGTACCTGACCAATGAGCAGTTCTTC	CSVARGYLTNEQFF
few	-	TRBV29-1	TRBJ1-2	TGCAGCGTTGATGGCTACACCTTC	CSVDGYTF
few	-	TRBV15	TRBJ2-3	TGTGCCACCAGCAGAGATGGGGATACGCAGTATTTT	CATSRDGDTQYF
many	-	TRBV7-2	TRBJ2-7	TGTGCCAGCAGCTTAGGAGTAGGCTCCTACGAGCAGTACTTC	CASSLGVGSYEQYF
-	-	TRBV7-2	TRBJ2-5	TGTGCCAGCAGCTGGCGGGGACAAGAGACCCAGTACTTC	CASSWRGQETQYF
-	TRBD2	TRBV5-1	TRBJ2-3	TGCGCCAGCAGCTTGTCCCCTCGCGGGGGGGGTACAGATACGCAGTATTTT	CASSLSPRGGGTDTQYF
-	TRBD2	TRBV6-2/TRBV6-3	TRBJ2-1	TGTGCCAGCAGTTATCTCGCGGGGGGCGCTTTCTTC	CASSYLAGGAFF
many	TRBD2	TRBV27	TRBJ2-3	TGTGCCAGCAGTTCCCCTTGGACTAGCGGGGGGGGTTATACGCAGTATTTT	CASSSPWTSGGGYTQYF
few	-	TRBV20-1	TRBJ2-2	TGCAGTGCTAGAGATCCGCAGGGTAGCGGGGAGCTGTTTTTT	CSARDPQGSGELFF
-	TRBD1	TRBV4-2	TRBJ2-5	TGTGCCAGCAGCCAAGCAACAGGGGGCGGAGAGACCCAGTACTTC	CASSQATGGGETQYF
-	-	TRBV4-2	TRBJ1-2	TGTGCCAGCTGCCAGGACAGCGGATATGGCTACACCTTC	CASCQDSGYGYTF
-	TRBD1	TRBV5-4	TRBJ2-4	TGTGCCAGCAGCCTGACAGGGGTAGCCAAAAACATTCAGTACTTC	CASSLTGVAKNIQYF
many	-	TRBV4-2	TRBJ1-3	TGTGCCAGCAGCCAAGGAGGGGTGCTTGGAAACACCATATATTTT	CASSQGGVLGNTIYF
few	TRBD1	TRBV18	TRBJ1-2	TGTGCCAGCTCACGCGGGACAGGCCCCGACGGCTACACCTTC	CASSRGTGPDGYTF
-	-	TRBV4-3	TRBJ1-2	TGCGCCAGCAGCCGGACGGTTCTTAACTATGGCTACACCTTC	CASSRTVLNYGYTF
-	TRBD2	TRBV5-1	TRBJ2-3	TGCGCCAGCAGCTTGGGGACTAGCGGGGGTCAAGTCGATACGCAGTATTTT	CASSLGTSGGQVDTQYF
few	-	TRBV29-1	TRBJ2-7	TGCAGCGTTGTTCAGGGCAGCTCCTACGAGCAGTACTTC	CSVVQGSSYEQYF
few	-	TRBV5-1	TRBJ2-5	TGCGCCAGCAGCTTGGGGCGACAGAAAGAGACCCAGTACTTC	CASSLGRQKETQYF
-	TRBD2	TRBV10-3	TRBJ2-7	TGTGCCATCAGTGAGAGGCTAGCGGGGGGAAACGAGCAGTACTTC	CAISERLAGGNEQYF
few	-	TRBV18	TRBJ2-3	TGTGCCAGCACCTTCGGCCCTAGCACAGATACGCAGTATTTT	CASTFGPSTDTQYF
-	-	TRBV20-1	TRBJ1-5	TGCAGTGCTAGCGGGTTCGGCGGTAGCAATCAGCCCCAGCATTTT	CSASGFGGSNQPQHF
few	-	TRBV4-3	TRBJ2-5	TGCGCCAGCAGCCAAGTCGGGGGGCGAGAGACCCAGTACTTC	CASSQVGGRETQYF
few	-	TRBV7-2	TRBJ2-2	TGTGCCAGCAGCGCCAGACTAGTCTCCGGGGAGCTGTTTTTT	CASSARLVSGELFF
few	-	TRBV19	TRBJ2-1	TGTGCCAGTAGTGCCCGGGACTGGCCCATGGAGCAGTTCTTC	CASSARDWPMEQFF
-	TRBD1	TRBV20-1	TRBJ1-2	TGCAGTGCTAGAGGACAGGGGGACTATGGCTACACCTTC	CSARGQGDYGYTF
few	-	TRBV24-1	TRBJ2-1	TGTGCCACCAGTGATACCTCGTATGAGCAGTTCTTC	CATSDTSYEQFF
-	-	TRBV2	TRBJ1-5	TGTGCCAGCAGTGAAGTTGGGTACAATCAGCCCCAGCATTTT	CASSEVGYNQPQHF
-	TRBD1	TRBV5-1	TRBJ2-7	TGCGCCAGCAGCTTGGAGCCCAAGGGACAGCCGGCCTACGAGCAGTACTTC	CASSLEPKGQPAYEQYF
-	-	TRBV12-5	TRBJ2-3	TGTGCTAGTGGTTTAGGGGGCACAGATACGCAGTATTTT	CASGLGGTDTQYF
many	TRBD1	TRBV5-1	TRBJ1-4	TGCGCCAGCAGCTCGACAGGGAATAATGAAAAACTGTTTTTT	CASSSTGNNEKLFF
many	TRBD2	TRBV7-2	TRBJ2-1	TGTGCCAGCAGCTTAGTGCGGGGGGGCCAATACAATGAGCAGTTCTTC	CASSLVRGGQYNEQFF
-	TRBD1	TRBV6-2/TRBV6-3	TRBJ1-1	TGTGCCAGCAGCCCCACTACAGGGGGCGTAGGTGAAGCTTTCTTT	CASSPTTGGVGEAFF
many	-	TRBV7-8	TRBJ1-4	TGTGCCAGCAGCCCCCGGGACACAATTTCCCCGCTAACTAATGAAAAACTGTTTTTT	CASSPRDTISPLTNEKLFF